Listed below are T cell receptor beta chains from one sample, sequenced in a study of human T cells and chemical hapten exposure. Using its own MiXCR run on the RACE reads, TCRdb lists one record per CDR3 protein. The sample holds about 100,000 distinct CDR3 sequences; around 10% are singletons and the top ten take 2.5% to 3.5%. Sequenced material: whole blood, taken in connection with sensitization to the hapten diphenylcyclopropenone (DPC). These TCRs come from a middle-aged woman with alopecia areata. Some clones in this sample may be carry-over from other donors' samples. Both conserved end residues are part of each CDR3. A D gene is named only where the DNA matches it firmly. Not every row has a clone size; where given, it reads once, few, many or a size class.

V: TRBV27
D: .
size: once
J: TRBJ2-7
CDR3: CASSLSVTYEQYF
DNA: TGTGCCAGCAGTTTATCGGTAACCTACGAGCAGTACTTC

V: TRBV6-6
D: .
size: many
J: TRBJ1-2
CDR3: CATYTPGTSIYGYTF
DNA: TGTGCCACCTATACGCCGGGAACTAGTATATATGGCTACACCTTC

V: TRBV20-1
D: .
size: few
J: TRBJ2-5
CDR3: CSGSDSGKEVETQYF
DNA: TGCAGTGGGTCGGATAGCGGAAAGGAGGTAGAGACCCAGTACTTC

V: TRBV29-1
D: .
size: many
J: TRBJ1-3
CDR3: CSVAWAGSGNTIYF
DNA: TGCAGCGTTGCCTGGGCCGGCTCTGGAAACACCATATATTTT

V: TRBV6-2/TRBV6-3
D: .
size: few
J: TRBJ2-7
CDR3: CASSYNVDEQYF
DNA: TGTGCCAGCAGTTACAACGTCGACGAGCAGTACTTC

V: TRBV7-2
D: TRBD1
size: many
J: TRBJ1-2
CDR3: CASSPQGAGGYTF
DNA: TGTGCCAGCAGCCCACAGGGGGCGGGTGGCTACACCTTC

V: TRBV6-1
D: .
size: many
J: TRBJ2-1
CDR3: CASSEKYEQFF
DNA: TGTGCCAGCAGTGAAAAGTATGAGCAGTTCTTC

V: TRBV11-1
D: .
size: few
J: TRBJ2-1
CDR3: CASSSGGIVYNEQFF
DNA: TGTGCCAGCAGCTCAGGAGGGATTGTCTACAATGAGCAGTTCTTC

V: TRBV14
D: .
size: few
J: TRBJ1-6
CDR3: CASSRQHNSPLHF
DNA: TGTGCCAGCAGCCGACAGCACAACTCACCCCTCCACTTT

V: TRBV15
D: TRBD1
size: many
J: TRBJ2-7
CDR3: CATSRGSGTGGSEQYF
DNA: TGTGCCACCAGCAGAGGTTCCGGGACAGGGGGTAGCGAGCAGTACTTC

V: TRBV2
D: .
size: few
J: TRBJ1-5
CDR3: CASSGGREGQPQHF
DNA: TGTGCCAGCAGTGGGGGGAGAGAAGGACAGCCCCAGCATTTT

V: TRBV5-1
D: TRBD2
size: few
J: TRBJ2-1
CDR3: CASSLVPGLAGGPLVDEQFF
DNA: TGCGCCAGCAGCTTGGTTCCAGGACTAGCGGGAGGGCCGCTGGTGGATGAGCAGTTCTTC

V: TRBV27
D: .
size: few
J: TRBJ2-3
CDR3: CASSLLVGLTDTQYF
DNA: TGTGCCAGCAGTTTGTTGGTGGGGTTAACAGATACGCAGTATTTT

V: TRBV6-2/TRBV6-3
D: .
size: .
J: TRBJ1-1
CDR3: CASTAGGAGYTEAFF
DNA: TGTGCCAGCACCGCGGGAGGGGCAGGATACACTGAAGCTTTCTTT

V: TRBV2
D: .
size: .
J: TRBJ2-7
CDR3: CASSNPFRGGEQYF
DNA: TGTGCCAGCAGTAACCCCTTCCGGGGCGGCGAGCAGTACTTC

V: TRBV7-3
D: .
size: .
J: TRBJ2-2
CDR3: CASSLEYTGELFF
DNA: TGTGCCAGCAGCTTAGAGTACACCGGGGAGCTGTTTTTT

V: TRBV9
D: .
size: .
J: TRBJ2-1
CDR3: CASSPVGAPYNEQFF
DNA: TGTGCCAGCAGCCCAGTTGGAGCCCCCTACAATGAGCAGTTCTTC

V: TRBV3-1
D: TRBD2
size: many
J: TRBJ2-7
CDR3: CASSQASAGLASYEQYF
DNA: TGTGCCAGCAGCCAAGCATCCGCGGGACTAGCCTCCTACGAGCAGTACTTC

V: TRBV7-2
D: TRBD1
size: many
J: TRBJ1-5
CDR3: CASSLRGTGDQPQHF
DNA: TGTGCCAGCAGCTTACGGGGGACAGGGGATCAGCCCCAGCATTTT

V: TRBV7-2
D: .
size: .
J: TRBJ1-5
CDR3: CASSLQRGAQPQHF
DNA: TGTGCCAGCAGCCTGCAAAGGGGGGCTCAGCCCCAGCATTTT

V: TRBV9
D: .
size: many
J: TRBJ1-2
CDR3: CASSAEVGGGSGYTF
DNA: TGTGCCAGCAGCGCCGAGGTCGGGGGCGGCAGTGGCTACACCTTC

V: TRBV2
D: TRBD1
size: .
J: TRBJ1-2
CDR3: CASSARDRGGGYTF
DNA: TGTGCCAGCAGTGCCCGGGACAGGGGTGGCGGCTACACCTTC

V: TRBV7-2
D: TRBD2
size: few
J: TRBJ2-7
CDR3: CASSLLAGVAREQYF
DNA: TGTGCCAGCAGCTTATTAGCGGGGGTCGCCCGGGAGCAGTACTTC

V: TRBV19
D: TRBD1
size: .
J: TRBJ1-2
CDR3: CASSINTRFGTGVIGYGYTF
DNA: TGTGCCAGTAGTATTAATACGAGGTTCGGGACAGGGGTTATCGGCTATGGCTACACCTTC

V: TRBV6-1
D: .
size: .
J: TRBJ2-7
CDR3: CASSEWGLLGDEQYF
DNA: TGTGCCAGCAGTGAATGGGGACTCCTCGGGGACGAGCAGTACTTC

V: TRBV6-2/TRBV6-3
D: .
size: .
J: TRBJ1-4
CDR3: CASSYGSGFRRAVNEKLFF
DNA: TGTGCCAGCAGTTACGGATCTGGTTTTCGGAGAGCCGTTAATGAAAAACTGTTTTTT

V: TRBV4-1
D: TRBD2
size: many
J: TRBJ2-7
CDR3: CASRDSGRASYEQYF
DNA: TGCGCCAGCAGAGACAGCGGGAGGGCCTCCTACGAGCAGTACTTC

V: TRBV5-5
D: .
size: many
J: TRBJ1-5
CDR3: CASTYSGAEGQPQHF
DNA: TGTGCCAGCACATACTCGGGGGCGGAAGGTCAGCCCCAGCATTTT

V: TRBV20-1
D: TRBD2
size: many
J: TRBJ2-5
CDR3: CSAEGLASMGETQYF
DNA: TGCAGTGCTGAAGGACTAGCCTCGATGGGGGAGACCCAGTACTTC

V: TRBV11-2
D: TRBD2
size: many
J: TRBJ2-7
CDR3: CASSRTRTSGSYEQYF
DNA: TGTGCCAGCAGCCGCACTCGGACTAGCGGATCCTACGAGCAGTACTTC

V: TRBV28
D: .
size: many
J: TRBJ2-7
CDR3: CASSASSYEQYF
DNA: TGTGCCAGCAGCGCTAGTTCCTACGAGCAGTACTTC

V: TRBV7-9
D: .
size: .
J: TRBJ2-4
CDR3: CASSLNHHIQYF
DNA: TGTGCCAGCAGCTTAAACCACCACATTCAGTACTTC

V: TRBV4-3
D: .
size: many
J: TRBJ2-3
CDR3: CASSQDDAGGTDTQYF
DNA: TGCGCCAGCAGCCAAGATGATGCAGGGGGCACAGATACGCAGTATTTT

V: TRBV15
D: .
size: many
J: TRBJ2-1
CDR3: CATSRDEGIYNEQFF
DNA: TGTGCCACCAGCAGAGATGAGGGGATATACAATGAGCAGTTCTTC

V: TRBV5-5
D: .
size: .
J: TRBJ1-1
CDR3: CASSIIPGAVGNTEAFF
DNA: TGTGCCAGCAGCATCATCCCAGGGGCCGTCGGGAACACTGAAGCTTTCTTT

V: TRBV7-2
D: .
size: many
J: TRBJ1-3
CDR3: CASSPRSRGPGNTIYF
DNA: TGTGCCAGCAGCCCCCGAAGTCGAGGGCCTGGAAACACCATATATTTT

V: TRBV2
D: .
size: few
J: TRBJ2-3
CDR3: CASTATSGAGDTQYF
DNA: TGTGCCAGCACCGCTACCTCCGGGGCTGGAGATACGCAGTATTTT

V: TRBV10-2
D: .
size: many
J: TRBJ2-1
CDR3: CASSIKGFYNEQFF
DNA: TGCGCCAGCAGTATTAAGGGCTTCTACAATGAGCAGTTCTTC

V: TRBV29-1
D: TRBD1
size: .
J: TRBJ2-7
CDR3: CSVEDRATYEQYF
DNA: TGCAGCGTTGAGGACAGGGCGACCTACGAGCAGTACTTC

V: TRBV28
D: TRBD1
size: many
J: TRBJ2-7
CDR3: CATWTGGYSYEQYF
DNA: TGTGCCACCTGGACAGGGGGCTACTCCTACGAGCAGTACTTC

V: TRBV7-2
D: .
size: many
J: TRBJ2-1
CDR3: CASSLAGDNEQFF
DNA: TGTGCCAGCAGCTTAGCTGGGGACAATGAGCAGTTCTTC

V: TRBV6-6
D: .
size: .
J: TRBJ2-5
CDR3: CASHYPGLRETQYF
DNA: TGTGCCAGCCATTACCCAGGCCTTAGGGAGACCCAGTACTTC

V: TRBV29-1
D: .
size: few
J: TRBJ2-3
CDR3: CSVEWSDTQYF
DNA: TGCAGCGTTGAGTGGTCGGATACGCAGTATTTT

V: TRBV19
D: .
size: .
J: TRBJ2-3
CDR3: CASSISTATDTQYF
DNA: TGTGCCAGTAGTATTTCGACAGCGACAGATACGCAGTATTTT

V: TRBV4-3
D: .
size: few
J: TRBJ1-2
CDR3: CASSQDRGAGGYTF
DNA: TGCGCCAGCAGCCAAGATCGAGGGGCGGGCGGCTACACCTTC

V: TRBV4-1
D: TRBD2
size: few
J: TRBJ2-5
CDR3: CASSQARPSGKETQYF
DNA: TGCGCCAGCAGCCAGGCACGCCCTAGCGGGAAAGAGACCCAGTACTTC

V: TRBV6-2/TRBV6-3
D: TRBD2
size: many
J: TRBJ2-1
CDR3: CASSSGGAGGHEQFF
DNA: TGTGCCAGCAGTTCCGGGGGAGCGGGAGGCCATGAGCAGTTCTTC

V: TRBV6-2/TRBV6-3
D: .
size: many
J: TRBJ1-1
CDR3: CASSYSLGNTEAFF
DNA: TGTGCCAGCAGTTACTCCCTTGGGAACACTGAAGCTTTCTTT

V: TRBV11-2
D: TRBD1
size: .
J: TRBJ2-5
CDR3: CASSSTGGGETQYF
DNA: TGTGCCAGCAGCTCCACAGGGGGCGGGGAGACCCAGTACTTC

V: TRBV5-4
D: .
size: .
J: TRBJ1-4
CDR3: CASSWGQGGRAANEKLFF
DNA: TGTGCCAGCAGCTGGGGGCAGGGAGGCCGGGCAGCTAATGAAAAACTGTTTTTT

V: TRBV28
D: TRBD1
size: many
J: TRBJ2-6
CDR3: CASSFGGTGLSGANVLTF
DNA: TGTGCCAGCAGTTTTGGAGGGACAGGGTTGTCTGGGGCCAACGTCCTGACTTTC

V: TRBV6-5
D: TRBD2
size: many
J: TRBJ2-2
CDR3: CASRQREGLGTGELFF
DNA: TGTGCCAGCAGACAGCGGGAGGGCCTGGGCACCGGGGAGCTGTTTTTT

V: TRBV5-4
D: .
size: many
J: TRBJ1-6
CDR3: CASSLQGDSPLHF
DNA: TGTGCCAGCAGCTTACAGGGTGATTCACCCCTCCACTTT

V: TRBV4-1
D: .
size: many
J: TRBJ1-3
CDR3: CASSHPQASGNTIYF
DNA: TGCGCCAGCAGCCACCCGCAAGCCTCTGGAAACACCATATATTTT

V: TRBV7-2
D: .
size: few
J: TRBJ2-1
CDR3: CASSSQVVAGYNEQFF
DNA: TGTGCCAGCAGCTCCCAAGTAGTCGCCGGGTACAATGAGCAGTTCTTC

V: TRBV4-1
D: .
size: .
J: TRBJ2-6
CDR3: CASSQAPTSGANVLTF
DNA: TGCGCCAGCAGCCAAGCTCCCACCTCTGGGGCCAACGTCCTGACTTTC

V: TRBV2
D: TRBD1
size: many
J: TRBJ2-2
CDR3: CASRGTDLNTGELFF
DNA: TGTGCCAGCAGGGGGACAGACCTGAACACCGGGGAGCTGTTTTTT

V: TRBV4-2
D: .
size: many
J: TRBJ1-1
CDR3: CASSRRSAENTEAFF
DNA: TGTGCCAGCAGCCGGCGTTCGGCAGAGAACACTGAAGCTTTCTTT